These 12 T cell receptor beta chains were all obtained from the same sample, sequenced in a study of metastatic and nonmetastatic thyroid tumors. Patients underwent thyroid surgery, and none had received any treatment before it. TCRdb used MiXCR to call clones anew from the PCR reads. The sample carries more than 40,000 clones, roughly 16% recorded once. The sequenced material came from blood. The receptor set was obtained from a female donor with papillary thyroid cancer or a benign thyroid nodule (not recorded which). Some clones in this sample may be carry-over from other donors' samples.

In its sample, this clone was seen many times. J is TRBJ2-7 and V is TRBV7-2; 14 bases are shared with TRBD2. Trimming took 4 bases from V and 4 from J; bases not matched to a gene: 3. Germline CDR1 SGHTA, CDR2 FQGNSA. The CDR3 totals 15 residues. The CDR3 DNA reads TGTGCCAGCAGCTGGACTAGCGGGAGGTTTTACGAGCAGTACTTC. Its translation: CASSWTSGRFYEQYF.

This clone occurred many times. V gene TRBV20-1 combines with J gene TRBJ2-7; TRBD2 agrees at 9 bases. The CDR3 contains 15 residues. Germline CDR1 and CDR2: DFQATT and SNEGSKA (reference sequence). V shed 0 bases and J 4 bases; nucleotides not matched to a gene: 7. CDR3 nucleotides: TGCAGTGCTAGAGATGAGGTAGCGGGAGAGTACGAGCAGTACTTC. It specifies CSARDEVAGEYEQYF.

The chain is built from TRBV7-8 and TRBJ2-3; the D call may be TRBD1 or TRBD2 (5 bases each). Trimming left V 5 bases short and J 5 bases short, with 11 bases between. Germline V CDR1 and CDR2: SGHVS, FQNEAQ. CDR3 size: 13 residues. The CDR3 is CASSPGPGDTQYF. The CDR3 DNA reads as TGTGCCAGCAGCCCGGGGCCAGGAGATACGCAGTATTTT.

The table lists this clone with many counts. V and J are TRBV5-1 and TRBJ2-7; D is undetermined. V dropped 0 bases and J dropped 2 bases, with 12 bases sitting between them. This CDR3 comprises 15 residues. The germline V gene encodes CDR1 SGHRS and CDR2 YFSETQ. CDR3 DNA sequence: TGCGCCAGCAGCTTGGGGTGGAGTACCGCCTACGAGCAGTACTTC. Translating it yields CASSLGWSTAYEQYF.

This clone was detected only a few times. The chain uses TRBV12-3 or TRBV12-4 and TRBJ1-4; TRBD1 agrees at 10 bases. There are 15 residues in the CDR3. After removal of 6 bases from V and 9 bases from J, the junction contained 10 bases not matched to a gene. The CDR3 DNA follows: TGTGCCAGCAGCCTATCGACAGGGGGCCAGAAAAAACTGTTTTTT. Its protein is CASSLSTGGQKKLFF.

This clone came up once. V is TRBV5-1 and J is TRBJ2-3; TRBD1 matches 8 bases. The trim removed 0 bases at V and 2 bases at J, leaving 5 bases unmatched. CDR1 SGHRS and CDR2 YFSETQ come from the germline V gene. The CDR3 loop spans 16 amino acids. The CDR3 reads CASSLGTGHNTDTQYF. The CDR3 DNA follows: TGCGCCAGCAGCTTGGGGACAGGGCATAACACAGATACGCAGTATTTT. The full variable domain, its missing parts supplied by reference TRBV5-1 and TRBJ2-3, is KAGVTQTPRYLIKTRGQQVTLSCSPISGHRSVSWYQQTPGQGLQFLFEYFSETQRNKGNFPGRFSGRQFSNSRSEMNVSTLELGDSALYLCASSLGTGHNTDTQYFGPGTRLTVL.

The table lists this clone with many counts. The V gene is TRBV6-1, the J gene TRBJ2-5; the D call may be TRBD1 or TRBD2 (5 bases each). V was trimmed by 6 bases and J by 1 base, leaving 15 bases between them. This CDR3 is 15 amino acids long. In germline, CDR1 is MNHNS, CDR2 SASEGT. The DNA of the CDR3 is TGTGCCAGCAGCCCCACTGGGGACCCCCAAGAGACCCAGTACTTC. It codes for CASSPTGDPQETQYF.

A note on this clone: The junction and the germline gene differ at one end; a read error may be behind it. The CDR3 DNA reads as TGTGCCAGCAGTGAATTGGACAGGGGACGCCCCCCTTTT. Residues: CASSELDRGRPPF. The chain recombines TRBV6-1 with TRBJ1-1; 9 bases map to TRBD1. The germline V gene encodes CDR1 MNHNS and CDR2 SASEGT. The CDR3 spans 13 residues.

This clone was picked up many times. The chain employs TRBV19 and TRBJ2-4, with a possible D match to TRBD1 (6 bases). Trimming cost V 1 base and J 2 bases, with 18 bases left between them. Germline CDR1 is LNHDA and CDR2 is SQIVND (reference sequence). This CDR3 contains 18 residues. CDR3 amino acids: CASSIVRDTKSPKNIQYF. CDR3 DNA: TGTGCCAGTAGTATAGTCAGGGACACCAAATCCCCCAAAAACATTCAGTACTTC.

This clone was counted ten times or more. The genes are TRBV20-1 and TRBJ2-2; the match to TRBD2 covers 13 bases. CDR1 is DFQATT, CDR2 SNEGSKA, per germline (reference sequence). The CDR3 length is 18 residues. Trimming took 2 bases from V and 0 from J; bases not matched to a gene: 6. This chain's CDR3 is CSARLGTSGRANTGELFF. The CDR3 DNA reads as TGCAGTGCTAGACTAGGAACTAGCGGGAGGGCGAACACCGGGGAGCTGTTTTTT.

This clone was observed a few times. This chain connects TRBV27 to TRBJ2-7; no clear D. The V and J ends lost 10 bases and 7 bases respectively, with 26 bases between them. This CDR3 is 15 amino acids long. CDR1 and CDR2 (germline): MNHEY, SMNVEV (reference sequence). CDR3 sequence: CAIIPLLDQPWEQYF. CDR3 bases: TGTGCCATCATTCCCCTCCTCGACCAACCCTGGGAGCAGTACTTC.

This clone was detected ten times or more. V and J are TRBV2 and TRBJ2-3, with 10 bases identical to TRBD1. This CDR3 region has 18 residues. Germline assignment: CDR1 SNHLY and CDR2 FYNNEI. The J segment lost 0 bases and the V segment lost 2 bases, leaving 8 bases of the junction unmatched. The CDR3 DNA is TGTGCCAGCAGTGAAATGGGAGGGACAGGGGCCAGCACAGATACGCAGTATTTT. Translating gives CASSEMGGTGASTDTQYF. The variable domain in full, completed from reference TRBV2 and TRBJ2-3, reads EPEVTQTPSHQVTQMGQEVILRCVPISNHLYFYWYRQILGQKVEFLVSFYNNEISEKSEIFDDQFSVERPDGSNFTLKIRSTKLEDSAMYFCASSEMGGTGASTDTQYFGPGTRLTVL.